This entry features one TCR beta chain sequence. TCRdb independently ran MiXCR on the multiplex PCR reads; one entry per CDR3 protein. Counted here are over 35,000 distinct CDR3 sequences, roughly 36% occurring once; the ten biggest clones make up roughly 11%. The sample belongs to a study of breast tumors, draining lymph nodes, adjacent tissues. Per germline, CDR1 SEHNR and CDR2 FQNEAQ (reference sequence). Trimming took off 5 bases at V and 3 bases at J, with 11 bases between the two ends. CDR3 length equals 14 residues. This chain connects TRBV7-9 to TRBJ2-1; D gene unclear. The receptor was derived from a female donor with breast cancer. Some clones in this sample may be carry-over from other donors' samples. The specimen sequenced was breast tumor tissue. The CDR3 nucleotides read TGTGCCAGCAGCGGTGAGGTGAGCTACAATGAGCAGTTCTTC. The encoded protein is CASSGEVSYNEQFF.